The present entry profiles one T cell receptor (beta chain) with its context. Primers used in a second PCR of roughly 7 to 12 cycles were a sample-barcoded 5' primer and a J-beta primer mix. In TCRdb, the 5' RACE reads were re-called with MiXCR into one record per CDR3 protein. This sample carries over 1.5 million distinct CDR3 sequences, around 50% of them seen once, and the ten largest clones take less than 2.5%. These data are taken from a study of blood T cells in healthy people across ages. Trimming removed 1 base at V and 4 bases at J, with 12 bases between. The CDR3 contains 15 residues. Germline CDR1 reads SGHKS; CDR2 reads YYEKEE (reference sequence).

The J gene is TRBJ1-5, the V gene TRBV5-5; weak D call: TRBD1 (6 bases). The clonotype was recovered from a woman aged 40 to 50 in good health. Material: blood. The CDR3 region has the DNA TGTGCCAGCAGCTTGTGGGACACAGTTAATCAGCCCCAGCATTTT. Protein: CASSLWDTVNQPQHF.